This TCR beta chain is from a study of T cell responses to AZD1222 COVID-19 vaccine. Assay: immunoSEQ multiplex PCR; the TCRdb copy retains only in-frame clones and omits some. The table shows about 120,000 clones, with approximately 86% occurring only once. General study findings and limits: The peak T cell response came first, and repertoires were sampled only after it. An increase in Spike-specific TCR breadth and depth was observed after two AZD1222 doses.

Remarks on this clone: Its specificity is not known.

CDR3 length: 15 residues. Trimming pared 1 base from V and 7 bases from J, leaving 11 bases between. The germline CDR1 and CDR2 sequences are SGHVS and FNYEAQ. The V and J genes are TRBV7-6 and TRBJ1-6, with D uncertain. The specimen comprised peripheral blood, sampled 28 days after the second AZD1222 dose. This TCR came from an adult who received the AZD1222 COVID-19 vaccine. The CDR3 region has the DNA TGTGCCAGCAGCTTAGTGGCAGCTAAAAATTCACCCCTCCACTTT. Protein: CASSLVAAKNSPLHF.